These T cell receptor beta chains were read from a single sample in a study of blood T cell repertoires in COVID-19. Only in-frame clones appear in the TCRdb table, and some are missing; sequencing was by immunoSEQ multiplex PCR. Counted here are over 40,000 clones, 84% occurring once; the ten biggest clones make up 7.6%. Sequencing used peripheral blood. The receptors were sampled from a human donor in a cohort sampled during active COVID-19. Both conserved end residues are trimmed from each CDR3. A D gene is named only where the DNA matches it firmly.

v_call	j_call	d_call	cdr3_aa
TRBV27	TRBJ2-3	.	ASSPGGHTDTQY
TRBV19	TRBJ2-7	TRBD2	ASSTEAGVSYEQY
TRBV3-1/TRBV3-2	TRBJ2-2	.	ASSPRTLRGELF
TRBV10-3	TRBJ2-7	TRBD2	AIKERGPGEQY
TRBV6-6	TRBJ1-2	.	ASSPVRDGYT
TRBV7-9	TRBJ2-1	.	ASSSRTNGNEQF
TRBV30	TRBJ1-4	TRBD1	AWSVGGTGGFWTNEKLF
TRBV28	TRBJ1-2	TRBD1	ASTETGGRLYGYT
TRBV2	TRBJ1-4	.	ASSGDTNEKLF
TRBV18	TRBJ1-2	.	ASSPQSDWNGYT
TRBV6-6	TRBJ2-1	.	ASSNLGAEQF
TRBV5-5	TRBJ1-2	TRBD1	ASSLDRGNGYT
TRBV10-2	TRBJ2-5	TRBD2	ASSERTSGRARETQY
TRBV15	TRBJ1-3	.	ATSPQGTSGNTIY
TRBV30	TRBJ2-1	TRBD1	AWSPGTGANNEQF
TRBV2	TRBJ2-3	TRBD2	ASKRESDTQY
TRBV29-1	TRBJ2-6	.	SVSGARSGANVLT
TRBV6-1	TRBJ2-7	.	ASSERGTPN
TRBV7-9	TRBJ2-5	.	ASSLARGNQETQY
TRBV11-2	TRBJ2-4	TRBD2	ASSSLRVSGRTKNIQY
TRBV19	TRBJ2-1	.	ASNQIGGSYNEQF
TRBV12-3/TRBV12-4	TRBJ1-1	.	ASSLRRTEAF
TRBV7-9	TRBJ2-7	.	ASSLDPIGGGEQY
TRBV3-1/TRBV3-2	TRBJ2-7	.	ASSQGFRGPYEQY
TRBV5-1	TRBJ1-6	.	ASTRTDSFGSPLH
TRBV4-3	TRBJ1-2	.	ASSQGYEGVTIYGYT
TRBV3-1/TRBV3-2	TRBJ1-4	.	ASSQGTDNLF
TRBV30	TRBJ1-6	TRBD1	AWRGQGRYSPLH
TRBV19	TRBJ1-1	.	ASSADGMNTEAF
TRBV19	TRBJ2-3	.	ASSISGGPSTDTQY
TRBV2	TRBJ2-5	TRBD1	ATHRGLGETQY
TRBV19	TRBJ1-5	.	ASSRTGGNQPQH
TRBV9	TRBJ1-2	.	ASSPGIKDYGYT
TRBV29-1	TRBJ1-1	TRBD1	SVHPGGTEAF
TRBV25-1	TRBJ2-2	.	ASSSGFANTGELF
TRBV7-9	TRBJ1-6	.	ASSLQGLNSPLH
TRBV5-6	TRBJ2-7	.	ASSLVDTDYEQY
TRBV7-2	TRBJ1-6	.	ASSFAPNPGGSPLH
TRBV5-1	TRBJ2-7	.	ASSSGPAGAEQY
TRBV5-4	TRBJ2-2	TRBD1	ASRTDRGLGELF
TRBV5-1	TRBJ1-1	.	ASFGGETEAF
TRBV2	TRBJ1-1	TRBD1	ASSVGQGMNTEAF
TRBV18	TRBJ1-3	.	ASSTAVGGSGNTIY
TRBV29-1	TRBJ2-3	TRBD2	SVRLAGGPSTQY
TRBV19	TRBJ2-3	TRBD1	ADRGGTDTQY
TRBV6-6	TRBJ2-5	.	ASSYSLQGKTQY
TRBV29-1	TRBJ2-4	TRBD1	SVPGQGNIQY
TRBV30	TRBJ1-1	.	AWATYSRVDTEAF
TRBV30	TRBJ2-1	.	AFLSGSSYNEQF
TRBV10-2	TRBJ2-7	.	ASMGSGTLEQY
TRBV18	TRBJ2-3	TRBD2	ASSQPGLAGTDTQY
TRBV11-2	TRBJ2-7	TRBD1	ASSAQGGTPREQY
TRBV19	TRBJ2-1	TRBD1	ASSIDGTGIYEQF
TRBV10-3	TRBJ1-5	.	ATSDSNQPQH